This note documents a single T cell receptor beta chain sequence. Antigen unknown. CDR3 size: 14 residues. V lost 7 bases and J 1 base, leaving 14 bases between the germline ends. Germline-derived CDR1 and CDR2 are SQVTM and ANQGSEA. This entry is derived from a study of T cell responses to AZD1222 COVID-19 vaccine. The study, taken as a whole, reports: Baseline testing showed seropositivity in only a handful of AZD1222 recipients. As reported, nearly half of all spike-specific TCRs target variant regions that are unmutated. Females outnumbered males among donors, who were mostly white British; clonal diversity was possibly underestimated.

Repertoires were generated with immunoSEQ multiplex PCR, while TCRdb's copy carries only in-frame clones and drops some. This table holds 110,000 to 150,000 clones, roughly 88% found once. The material was peripheral blood, obtained 28 days after the second AZD1222 dose. The sequence derives from an adult who received the AZD1222 COVID-19 vaccine. V gene TRBV29-1 combines with J gene TRBJ2-1, with a weak D call TRBD2 (6 bases). CDR3 coding DNA: TGCAGCGGATGGGGAGGCTCGTCCTACAATGAGCAGTTCTTC. Protein: CSGWGGSSYNEQFF.